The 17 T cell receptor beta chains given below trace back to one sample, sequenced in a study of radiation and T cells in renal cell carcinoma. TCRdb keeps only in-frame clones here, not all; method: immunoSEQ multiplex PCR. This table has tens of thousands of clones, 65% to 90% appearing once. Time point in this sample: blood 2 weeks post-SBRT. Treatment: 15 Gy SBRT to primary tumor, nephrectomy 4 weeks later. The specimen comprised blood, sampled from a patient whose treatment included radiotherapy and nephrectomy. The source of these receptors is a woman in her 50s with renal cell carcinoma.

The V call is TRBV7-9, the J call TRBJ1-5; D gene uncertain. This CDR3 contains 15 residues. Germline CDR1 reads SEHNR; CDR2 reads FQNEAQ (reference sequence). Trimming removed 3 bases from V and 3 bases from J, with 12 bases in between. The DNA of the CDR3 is TGTGCCAGCAGCTTCTCGGGGAAGGACAATCAGCCCCAGCATTTT. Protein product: CASSFSGKDNQPQHF.

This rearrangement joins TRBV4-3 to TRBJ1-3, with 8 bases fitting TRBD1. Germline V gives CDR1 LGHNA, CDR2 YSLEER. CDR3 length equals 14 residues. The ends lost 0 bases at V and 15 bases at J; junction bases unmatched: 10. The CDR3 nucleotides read TGCGCCAGCAGCCAAGATGCTACAGGGGGTTTAGCATATTTT. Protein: CASSQDATGGLAYF.

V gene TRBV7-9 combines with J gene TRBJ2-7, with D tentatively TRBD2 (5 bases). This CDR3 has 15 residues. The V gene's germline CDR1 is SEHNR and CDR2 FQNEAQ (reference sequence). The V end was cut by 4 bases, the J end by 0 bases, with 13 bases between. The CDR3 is CASSSREGLSYEQYF. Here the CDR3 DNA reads TGTGCCAGCAGCTCCCGAGAGGGTCTCTCCTACGAGCAGTACTTC.

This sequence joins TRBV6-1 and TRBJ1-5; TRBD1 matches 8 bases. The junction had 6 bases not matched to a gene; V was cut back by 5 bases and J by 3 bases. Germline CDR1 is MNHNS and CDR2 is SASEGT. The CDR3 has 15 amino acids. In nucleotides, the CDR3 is TGTGCCAGCAGTCCGGGACAGGCCTCCAATCAGCCCCAGCATTTT. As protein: CASSPGQASNQPQHF.

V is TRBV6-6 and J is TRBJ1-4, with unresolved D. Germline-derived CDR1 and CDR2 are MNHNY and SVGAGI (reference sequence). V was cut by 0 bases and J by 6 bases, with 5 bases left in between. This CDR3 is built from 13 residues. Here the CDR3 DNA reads TGTGCCAGCAGTTACTCAGCGGATGAAAAACTGTTTTTT. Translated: CASSYSADEKLFF.

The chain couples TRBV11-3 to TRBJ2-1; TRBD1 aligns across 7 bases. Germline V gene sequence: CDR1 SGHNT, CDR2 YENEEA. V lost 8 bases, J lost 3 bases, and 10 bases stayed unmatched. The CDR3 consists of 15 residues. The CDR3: CASQLRAGGYNEQFF. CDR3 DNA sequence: TGTGCCAGCCAACTTAGAGCAGGGGGCTACAATGAGCAGTTCTTC.

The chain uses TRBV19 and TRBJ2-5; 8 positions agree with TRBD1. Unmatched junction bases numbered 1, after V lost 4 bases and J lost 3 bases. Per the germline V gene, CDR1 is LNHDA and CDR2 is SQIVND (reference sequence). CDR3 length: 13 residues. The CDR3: CASSTDREETQYF. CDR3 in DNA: TGTGCCAGTAGTACGGACAGGGAAGAGACCCAGTACTTC.

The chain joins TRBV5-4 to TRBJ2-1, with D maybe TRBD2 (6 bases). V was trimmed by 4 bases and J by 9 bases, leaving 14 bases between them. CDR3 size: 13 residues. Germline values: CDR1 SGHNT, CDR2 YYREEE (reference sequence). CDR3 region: CASSQSGVGEQFF. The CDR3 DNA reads TGTGCCAGCAGCCAATCGGGAGTCGGTGAGCAGTTCTTC. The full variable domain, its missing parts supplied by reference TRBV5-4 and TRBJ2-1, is ETGVTQSPTHLIKTRGQQVTLRCSSQSGHNTVSWYQQALGQGPQFIFQYYREEENGRGNFPPRFSGLQFPNYSSELNVNALELDDSALYLCASSQSGVGEQFFGPGTRLTVL.

The CDR3 loop is CASSLLPSDTGELFF. CDR3 sequence (DNA): TGCGCCAGCAGCTTGCTGCCTTCGGACACCGGGGAGCTGTTTTTT. The genes are TRBV5-1 and TRBJ2-2, with D unclear. The V and J ends lost 1 base and 3 bases respectively, with 10 bases between them. Germline lookup yields CDR1 SGHRS and CDR2 YFSETQ. This CDR3 is 15 amino acids long.

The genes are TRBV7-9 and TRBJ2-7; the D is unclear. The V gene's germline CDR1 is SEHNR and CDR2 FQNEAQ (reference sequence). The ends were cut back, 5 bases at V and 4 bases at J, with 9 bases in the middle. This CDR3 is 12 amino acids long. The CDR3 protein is CASSISSYEQYF. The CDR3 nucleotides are TGTGCCAGCAGCATATCGTCTTACGAGCAGTACTTC.

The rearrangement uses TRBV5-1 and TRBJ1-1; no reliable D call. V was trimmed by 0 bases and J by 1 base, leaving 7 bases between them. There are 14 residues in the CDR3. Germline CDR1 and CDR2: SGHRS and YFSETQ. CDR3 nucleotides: TGCGCCAGCAGCTTGGTGGGAGGGAACACTGAAGCTTTCTTT. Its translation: CASSLVGGNTEAFF.

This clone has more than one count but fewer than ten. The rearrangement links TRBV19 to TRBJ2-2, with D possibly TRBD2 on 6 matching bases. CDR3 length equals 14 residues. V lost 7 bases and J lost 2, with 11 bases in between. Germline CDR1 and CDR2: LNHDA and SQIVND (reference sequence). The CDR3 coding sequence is TGTGCCAGTAACTGGGGGACTAACACCGGGGAGCTGTTTTTT. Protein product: CASNWGTNTGELFF.

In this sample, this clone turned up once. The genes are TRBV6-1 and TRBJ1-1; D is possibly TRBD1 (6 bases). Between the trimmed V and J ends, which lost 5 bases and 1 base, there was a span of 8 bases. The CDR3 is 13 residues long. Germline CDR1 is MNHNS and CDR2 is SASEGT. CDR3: CASSLTGNTEAFF. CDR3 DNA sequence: TGTGCCAGCAGTTTGACAGGGAACACTGAAGCTTTCTTT.

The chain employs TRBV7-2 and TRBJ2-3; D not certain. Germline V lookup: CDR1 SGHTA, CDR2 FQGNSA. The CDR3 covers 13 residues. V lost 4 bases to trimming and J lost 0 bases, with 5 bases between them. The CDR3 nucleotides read TGTGCCAGCAGCTCCACTAGCACAGATACGCAGTATTTT. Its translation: CASSSTSTDTQYF.

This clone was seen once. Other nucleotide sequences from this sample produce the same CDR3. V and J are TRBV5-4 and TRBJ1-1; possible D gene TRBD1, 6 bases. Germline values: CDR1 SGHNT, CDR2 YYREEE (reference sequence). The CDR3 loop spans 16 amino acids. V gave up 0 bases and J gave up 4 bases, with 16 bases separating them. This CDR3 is CASSLERTGGGTEAFF. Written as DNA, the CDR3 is TGTGCCAGCAGCTTGGAAAGAACGGGGGGCGGCACTGAAGCTTTCTTT.

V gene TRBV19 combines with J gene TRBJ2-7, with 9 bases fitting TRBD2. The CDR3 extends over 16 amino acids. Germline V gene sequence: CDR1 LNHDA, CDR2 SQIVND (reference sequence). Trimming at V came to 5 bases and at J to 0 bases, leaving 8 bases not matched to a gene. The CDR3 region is CASSPLAGTHSYEQYF. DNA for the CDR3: TGTGCCAGTAGTCCCCTAGCGGGGACCCACTCCTACGAGCAGTACTTC.

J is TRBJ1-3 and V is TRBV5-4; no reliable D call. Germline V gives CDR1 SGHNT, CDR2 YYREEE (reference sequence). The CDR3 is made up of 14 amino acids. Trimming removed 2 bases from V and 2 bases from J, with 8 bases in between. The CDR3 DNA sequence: TGTGCCAGCAGCTTTGGAGCCGCTGGAAACACCATATATTTT. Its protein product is CASSFGAAGNTIYF.